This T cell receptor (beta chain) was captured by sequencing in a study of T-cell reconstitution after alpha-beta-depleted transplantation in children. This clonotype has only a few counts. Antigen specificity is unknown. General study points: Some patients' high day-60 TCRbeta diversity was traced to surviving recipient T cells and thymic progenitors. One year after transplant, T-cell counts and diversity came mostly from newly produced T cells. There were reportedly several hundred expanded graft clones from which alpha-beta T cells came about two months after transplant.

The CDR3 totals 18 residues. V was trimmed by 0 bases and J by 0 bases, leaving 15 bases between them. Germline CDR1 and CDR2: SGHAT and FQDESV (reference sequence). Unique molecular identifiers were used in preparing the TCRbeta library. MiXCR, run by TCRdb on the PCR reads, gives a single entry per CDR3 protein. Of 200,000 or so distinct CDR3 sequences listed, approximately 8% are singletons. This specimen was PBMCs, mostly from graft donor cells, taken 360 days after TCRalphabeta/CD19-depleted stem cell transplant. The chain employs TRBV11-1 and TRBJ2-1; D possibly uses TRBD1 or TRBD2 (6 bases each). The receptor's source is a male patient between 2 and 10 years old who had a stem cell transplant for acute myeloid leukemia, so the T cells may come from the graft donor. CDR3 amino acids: CASSLAGGGVSSYNEQFF. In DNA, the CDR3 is TGTGCCAGCAGCTTAGCCGGGGGCGGAGTGAGCTCCTACAATGAGCAGTTCTTC.